These 19 T cell receptor beta chains were sequenced from one sample in a study of PD-1 blockade in classical Hodgkin lymphoma (dated by TCRdb to between 2020 and 2021). The meaning of the sample's time point label: cycle 4 day 1 (C4D1), after around six weeks of nivolumab. Relapse after autologous stem cell transplantation had occurred in all trial patients, and cohorts A, B and C were distinguished by prior brentuximab vedotin exposure. Library generation was performed with the immunoSEQ multiplex PCR assay. This immuneACCESS table, as held by TCRdb, lists in-frame sequences with V and J called but not all clones. Of the missing ones, under half trace to an unresolved V gene in checked studies; the others have no known cause. Present in this sample are almost 95,000 clones, approximately 86% of which were seen just once. The ten top clones hold 15% to 20% of the sample. Here the sequenced sample was peripheral blood mononuclear cells (PBMCs), taken before the fourth cycle of nivolumab. The receptors come from a human donor with classical Hodgkin lymphoma.

This rearrangement joins TRBV28 to TRBJ1-5; D unresolved. From germline, CDR1 is MDHEN and CDR2 SYDVKM. V was pared by 4 bases and J by 0 bases, with 7 bases between. The length of the CDR3 is 14 residues. The CDR3 DNA sequence: TGTGCCAGCAGTTCACTAATTAGCAATCAGCCCCAGCATTTT. Translating it yields CASSSLISNQPQHF.

This clone was seen just once. The V gene is TRBV27, the J gene TRBJ2-3; D may be TRBD2 (6 bases). Germline V lookup: CDR1 MNHEY, CDR2 SMNVEV (reference sequence). V was pared by 2 bases and J by 4 bases, with 13 bases between. The CDR3 runs to 15 residues. CDR3: CASSLGAGRADTQYF. The CDR3 nucleotides read TGTGCCAGCAGTTTAGGGGCGGGGAGAGCAGATACGCAGTATTTT.

This chain connects TRBV13 to TRBJ2-7; 8 nucleotides match TRBD1. Germline CDR1 PRHDT, CDR2 FYEKMQ (reference sequence). This CDR3 comprises 14 residues. Germline trimming cut 5 bases from V and 4 bases from J; bases unmatched to any gene: 7. The CDR3 DNA reads TGTGCCAGCAGCACTCAGGGGGCGCGGTACGAGCAGTACTTC. It encodes CASSTQGARYEQYF.

The chain carries TRBV28 and TRBJ1-3; TRBD1 matches 12 bases. With V trimmed by 5 bases and J by 3 bases, 5 bases remained unmatched. Germline loops: CDR1 MDHEN, CDR2 SYDVKM. The CDR3 extends over 16 amino acids. The CDR3 sequence: CASSPGTGGFGNTIYF. The CDR3 DNA sequence: TGTGCCAGCAGTCCCGGGACAGGGGGCTTTGGAAACACCATATATTTT.

The chain recombines TRBV19 with TRBJ2-7; TRBD1 might be the D (5 bases). The CDR3 is 14 amino acids. The V and J ends lost 3 bases and 5 bases respectively, with 14 bases between them. Looked up from germline, CDR1 is LNHDA and CDR2 is SQIVND (reference sequence). The DNA for the CDR3 is TGTGCCAGTAGTATGGGCAGGGTGAGTAACGAGCAGTACTTC. It encodes CASSMGRVSNEQYF.

CDR3 sequence reads: CASSPLGVKNNEQFF. As DNA, the CDR3 is TGTGCCAGCAGCCCCCTGGGAGTAAAGAACAATGAGCAGTTCTTC. The chain recombines TRBV7-9 with TRBJ2-1; the D gene is possibly TRBD2 (5 bases). The germline gives CDR1 SEHNR, CDR2 FQNEAQ (reference sequence). CDR3 length equals 15 residues. V shed 5 bases and J shed 5 bases, with 16 bases lying between them. The whole variable domain, filled in from reference TRBV7-9 and TRBJ2-1, reads DTGVSQNPRHKITKRGQNVTFRCDPISEHNRLYWYRQTLGQGPEFLTYFQNEAQLEKSRLLSDRFSAERPKGSFSTLEIQRTEQGDSAMYLCASSPLGVKNNEQFFGPGTRLTVL.

This rearrangement joins TRBV6-1 to TRBJ2-1; TRBD2 matches at 8 bases. With 5 bases clipped from V and 10 bases from J, the junction kept 7 bases outside the gene matches. Per germline, CDR1 MNHNS and CDR2 SASEGT. The CDR3 runs to 13 residues. CDR3 protein: CASSPGGVGEQFF. The CDR3 DNA reads TGTGCCAGCAGTCCCGGGGGGGTAGGGGAGCAGTTCTTC.

The CDR3 region is CASREQPGGRYYEQYF. Here the CDR3 DNA reads TGTGCCAGCAGGGAACAACCAGGGGGCAGGTACTACGAGCAGTACTTC. The rearrangement joins TRBV5-5 to TRBJ2-7, with 8 bases fitting TRBD1. In germline, CDR1 is SGHKS, CDR2 YYEKEE (reference sequence). This CDR3 has 16 residues. V lost 5 bases, J lost 3 bases, and 13 bases stayed unmatched.

V is TRBV4-2 and J is TRBJ2-1; no clear D gene. Between the trimmed V and J ends, which lost 0 bases and 1 base, there was a span of 7 bases. The CDR3 is 15 residues long. Germline CDR1 LGHNA, CDR2 YNFKEQ. This CDR3 is CASSQESRSYNEQFF. Written as DNA, the CDR3 is TGTGCCAGCAGCCAAGAGTCTAGGTCCTACAATGAGCAGTTCTTC.

This rearrangement joins TRBV9 to TRBJ2-3; D may be TRBD2 (5 bases). Trimming stripped 0 bases from V and 4 bases from J, with 15 bases between. CDR1 SGDLS and CDR2 YYNGEE come from the germline V gene. The CDR3 is 16 amino acids. The CDR3 coding sequence is TGTGCCAGCAGCGTAGCTCGAGCGGCTGGCTCAGATACGCAGTATTTT. Amino acid sequence: CASSVARAAGSDTQYF.

The chain employs TRBV30 and TRBJ1-3; no clear D. The CDR3 runs to 14 residues. Trimming pared 4 bases from V and 0 bases from J, leaving 10 bases between. In germline, CDR1 is GTSNPN, CDR2 SVGIG (reference sequence). The CDR3 DNA follows: TGTGCCTGGATATCTAGGAGCTCTGGAAACACCATATATTTT. It encodes CAWISRSSGNTIYF.

The rearrangement uses TRBV11-3 and TRBJ1-1; D is unclear. V lost 0 bases and J 4 bases, leaving 6 bases between the germline ends. Germline CDR1 reads SGHNT; CDR2 reads YENEEA. The CDR3 has 13 amino acids. The CDR3 reads CASSLEEGTEAFF. As DNA, the CDR3 is TGTGCCAGCAGCTTAGAAGAGGGCACTGAAGCTTTCTTT.

The chain recombines TRBV11-2 with TRBJ1-1; the D is unclear. The CDR3 loop spans 16 amino acids. Germline loops: CDR1 SGHAT, CDR2 FQNNGV. V was pared by 5 bases and J by 4 bases, with 20 bases between. CDR3 in amino acids: CASSPREGLWSTEAFF. The CDR3 DNA reads as TGTGCCAGCAGCCCTCGGGAGGGCCTATGGAGCACTGAAGCTTTCTTT.

The chain uses TRBV28 and TRBJ1-5, with 7 bases fitting TRBD1. The CDR3 runs 18 residues. Per germline, CDR1 MDHEN and CDR2 SYDVKM. J gave up 0 bases and V 7 bases, and 15 bases lay outside the gene matches. The CDR3 DNA sequence: TGTGCCAGCAACCTTTCCCGGGTCAGGGGGTATAGCAATCAGCCCCAGCATTTT. Its translation: CASNLSRVRGYSNQPQHF.

V is TRBV10-3 and J is TRBJ2-1; D is undetermined. The CDR3 extends over 12 amino acids. With 4 bases removed from V and 6 bases from J, the gap between germline ends came to 7 bases. Per germline, CDR1 ENHRY and CDR2 SYGVKD. CDR3 region: CAISVNSNEQFF. The CDR3, as DNA: TGTGCCATCAGTGTGAATAGCAATGAGCAGTTCTTC.

The chain combines TRBV30 with TRBJ1-6; tentative D call: TRBD1 (5 bases). The CDR3 is made up of 15 amino acids. Germline CDR1 is GTSNPN and CDR2 is SVGIG (reference sequence). V dropped 0 bases and J dropped 14 bases, with 20 bases sitting between them. In DNA, the CDR3 is TGTGCCTGGAGTGTAAGCAGGGCCCACATTTTCACCCTCCACTTT. It is translated as CAWSVSRAHIFTLHF.

In this sample, this clone turned up a few times. The chain joins TRBV6-5 to TRBJ1-1, with 8 bases identical to TRBD1. The CDR3 spans 15 residues. Germline V gene lookup returns CDR1 MNHEY and CDR2 SVGAGI. The J segment lost 4 bases and the V segment lost 8 bases, leaving 12 bases of the junction unmatched. The chain's CDR3 is CASVSQGARGTEAFF. CDR3 nucleotide sequence: TGTGCCAGCGTTAGTCAGGGGGCGCGGGGCACTGAAGCTTTCTTT.

The chain combines TRBV5-4 with TRBJ1-2; TRBD1 might be the D (6 bases). The CDR3 runs to 14 residues. Germline V CDR1 and CDR2: SGHNT, YYREEE (reference sequence). Trimming removed 6 bases at V and 4 bases at J, with 16 bases between. CDR3 DNA: TGTGCCAGCAACGAGGGGGGGCATGGCTATGGCTACACCTTC. This encodes CASNEGGHGYGYTF. Together with reference TRBV5-4 and TRBJ1-2, the CDR3 gives the full variable domain: ETGVTQSPTHLIKTRGQQVTLRCSSQSGHNTVSWYQQALGQGPQFIFQYYREEENGRGNFPPRFSGLQFPNYSSELNVNALELDDSALYLCASNEGGHGYGYTFGSGTRLTVV.

The chain carries TRBV29-1 and TRBJ2-6; D is undetermined. This CDR3 is 14 amino acids long. The germline V gene has CDR1 SQVTM and CDR2 ANQGSEA. V gave up 5 bases and J gave up 0 bases, with 8 bases separating them. The CDR3 DNA follows: TGCAGCGTTCGGTCGGCCTCTGGGGCCAACGTCCTGACTTTC. This sequence encodes CSVRSASGANVLTF.